The present T cell receptor (beta chain) was sequenced within a study of shared clonotypes between healthy human individuals. On the study more broadly: Per donor, CD8 memory used one plate, CD8 naive used two, CD4 memory used three and CD4 naive used three. Regarding the study as a whole: The study found lower generation probabilities in non-shared clonotypes than in those shared by all four donors. Larger estimated richness was generally seen in naive subsets than in memory subsets.

Naive-designated CD8 cells lacked CD45RO, were positively enriched for CCR7, and omitted terminally differentiated effector memory CD45RA+ cells. As processed by the authors: ImmunoSEQ junction-only sequences lacked quality scores, so their filtering differed. Some clones are missing from TCRdb's copy, which holds only in-frame ones; the method was immunoSEQ multiplex PCR. V, J and clone size are those of that table, while D and trimming were read from the DNA. The table records around 2,000,000 clones, about 95% of them present only once. As to this clone: Its antigen is not known.

This CDR3 region has 13 residues. CDR1 and CDR2 (germline): MNHEY, SVGAGI. V dropped 8 bases and J dropped 8 bases, with 15 bases sitting between them. The sequenced sample consisted of naive CD8+ T cells sorted from blood. This chain connects TRBV6-5 to TRBJ1-4; D is uncertain. The clonotype was recovered from a man between 18 and 35 years old in good health. In DNA form, the CDR3 reads TGTGCCAGCCAAGGAGCACGGGAGGAAAAACTGTTTTTT. This gives the protein CASQGAREEKLFF.